The present entry profiles one T cell receptor (beta chain) with its context. The sample holds a few counts of this clonotype. This receptor's antigen is unknown. No qualities accompany the bases; no much larger clone lies one base away. TCR beta CDR3 regions were amplified from RNA transcripts for repertoire sequencing. The first round of RT-PCR was done with HTBI primers and the Qiagen OneStep RT-PCR kit, and was followed by a second round of multiplex PCR, then size selection and purification. Sequencing of the libraries was carried out on an Illumina HiSeq2000 in paired-end mode with 100 bp reads. For the original study's pipeline: SOAPnuke was used for read processing, and reads with adapters, uncalled bases, a mean Phred below 15, or no exact constant-primer or identifier match were discarded. High-quality paired reads were merged with COPE v1.2.5. Each unique nucleotide sequence was defined as a clonotype, and clonotypes were aligned to IMGT TRB V, D and J references with MiTCR v1.1. The analysis was limited to V-J combinations with a frequency above 0.0001, which together covered 98% to 99.2% of repertoires. For each V-J combination, a TCR clonal expansion and chaos score was defined as F50 clonal expansion divided by the chaos observed in the TCRdist matrix. Welch's t-statistics and random forest were used to reduce the features to some 13 V-J combinations, which were then used as input to a naive Bayes classifier. The Morisita-Horn index was used to measure how similar the thyroid and blood repertoires were. TCRdb trimmed the raw reads at Q25, called clones with MiXCR and kept productive beta chains. One record per CDR3 amino acid sequence lists the most common genes and DNA. These V and J calls originate from TCRdb's pipeline instead of the authors' own analysis. The sample includes 500,000 to 700,000 distinct CDR3 sequences, with about two fifths observed a single time. Around 4% of the sample is held by the ten biggest clonotypes.

This sample was taken from a study of Graves' ophthalmopathy and Graves' hyperthyroidism (dated by TCRdb to 2017 to 2018). Context from the whole study: Hyperthyroidism was considered stable if no progression to ophthalmopathy occurred within 18 months of follow-up. TCR beta repertoire signatures were used to distinguish Graves' ophthalmopathy from Graves' hyperthyroidism and to predict progression to ophthalmopathy. In total, around 130 blood samples were TCR-sequenced: 40 to 45 ophthalmopathy, over 70 hyperthyroidism and around 17 hyperthyroidism-to-ophthalmopathy patients. To explore V-J signatures distinguishing ophthalmopathy from hyperthyroidism, a discovery set of 100 patients (roughly 42 ophthalmopathy, over 55 stable hyperthyroidism) was enrolled. For independent validation, a separate cohort was made up of approximately 18 hyperthyroidism patients plus 17 patients who later progressed from hyperthyroidism to ophthalmopathy. In over 5 hyperthyroidism patients, the T-cell repertoires found in thyroid tissue were compared with those found in blood. Following sampling, methimazole starting at 30 mg daily was administered to hyperthyroidism patients, and high-dose intravenous methylprednisolone was administered to ophthalmopathy patients.

The paper's findings and limits, for the study overall: Most expanded thyroid clonotypes with frequency above 0.001 were also detected in blood, suggesting blood repertoires may reflect the thyroid immune response. In validation, the model predicted ophthalmopathy progression with over 60% sensitivity and roughly 78% specificity; roughly 11 predicted patients were CT-confirmed with GO in a median of around 6.5 months. In cross-validation, the 13-signature model distinguished ophthalmopathy from stable hyperthyroidism with about 89% sensitivity and around 84% specificity, while in the test set the corresponding values were about 79% and 69%. No statistical method was used to set the sample size in advance, and the investigators knew which group each participant was assigned to.

Hyperthyroidism patients were newly diagnosed, were aged 18 to 65 years, and had a disease duration under 2 months. Patients with other autoimmune diseases, uncontrolled infections, pregnancy or lactation were excluded from the study. Diagnosis was based on clinical symptoms, serum thyroxine, TRAb, thyroid ultrasound and orbital computed tomography. Total RNA was extracted using Trizol reagent, and RNA quality was checked on an Agilent 2100 Bioanalyzer. The clonotype comes from an adult man with Graves' hyperthyroidism. The sequenced sample was peripheral blood or thyroid tissue (not recorded which).

The DNA sequence is as follows: TGTGCCAGTAGAACGAGGGGTCCCGGGGAGCTGTTTTTT. Translated, it gives CASRTRGPGELFF. The chain is assembled from TRBV19 and TRBJ2-2, with the D assignment possibly TRBD1 or TRBD2, given 5 matching bases for each. Trimming costs V 6 bases and J 6 bases, and their ends lie 11 bases apart. The germline V gene (reference sequence) supplies CDR1 LNHDA and CDR2 SQIVND. The CDR3 contains 13 residues, cysteine and phenylalanine counted. Just CDR3 DNA is preserved here, 39 bases in frame from base 1.